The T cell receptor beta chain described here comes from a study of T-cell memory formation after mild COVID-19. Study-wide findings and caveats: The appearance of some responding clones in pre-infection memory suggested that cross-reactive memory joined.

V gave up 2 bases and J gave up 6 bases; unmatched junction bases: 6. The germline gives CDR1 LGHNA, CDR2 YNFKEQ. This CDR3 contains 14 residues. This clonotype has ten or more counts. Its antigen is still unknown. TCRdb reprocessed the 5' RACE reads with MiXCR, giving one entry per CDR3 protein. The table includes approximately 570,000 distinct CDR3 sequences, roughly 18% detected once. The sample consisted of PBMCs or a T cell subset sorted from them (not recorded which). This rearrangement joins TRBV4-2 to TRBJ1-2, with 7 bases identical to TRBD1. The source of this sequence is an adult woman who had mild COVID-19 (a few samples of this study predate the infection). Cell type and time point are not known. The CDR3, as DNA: TGTGCCAGCAGCCAATTGACAGGGATCGATGGCTACACCTTC. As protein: CASSQLTGIDGYTF.